Presented here are 27 T cell receptor beta chains from one specimen sequenced in a study of T cell repertoires in cytomegalovirus infection. MiXCR, run by TCRdb on the reads, gives a single entry per CDR3 protein. The profile shows roughly 730,000 distinct CDR3 sequences, around a third of them singletons. Antigens of these TCRs are unknown. The specimen comprised cultured PBMCs, sampled from culture after CMV antigen stimulation. The receptors were sampled from a human donor in good health (CMV status not recorded). Some clones in this sample may be carry-over from other donors' samples.

This clonotype was counted only a few times. J is TRBJ2-1 and V is TRBV29-1; D is unresolved. V shed 7 bases and J shed 10 bases, with 11 bases lying between them. Germline assignment: CDR1 SQVTM and CDR2 ANQGSEA. The CDR3 runs 10 residues. CDR3 bases: TGCAGCGCAACCGGCGGAGAGCAGTTCTTC. Translating gives CSATGGEQFF.

This clonotype was seen only a few times. This chain joins TRBV10-3 and TRBJ1-2; D gene unclear. Trimming pared 2 bases from V and 8 bases from J, leaving 15 bases between. Germline V gene lookup returns CDR1 ENHRY and CDR2 SYGVKD. The CDR3 is made up of 14 amino acids. The CDR3 DNA follows: TGTGCCATCAGTGAGGTTGCGGGCGCTGGGGGCTACACCTTC. Amino acids: CAISEVAGAGGYTF.

This chain joins TRBV12-3 or TRBV12-4 and TRBJ2-2; D not certain. The CDR3 spans 12 residues. Trimming shortened V by 7 bases and J by 6 bases, and 9 bases separated the two germline ends. For the CDR3, the DNA is TGTGCCAGCACCAGATCCCCCGGGGAGCTGTTTTTT. Its protein is CASTRSPGELFF.

This chain links TRBV7-9 with TRBJ2-3, with 9 bases aligning to TRBD2. CDR1 and CDR2 from the germline V gene are SEHNR and FQNEAQ (reference sequence). The CDR3 sequence is 15 residues long. V gave up 7 bases and J gave up 8 bases; unmatched junction bases: 13. The CDR3 loop is CASTQGSSGKRTQYF. CDR3 DNA: TGTGCCAGCACCCAGGGGTCTAGCGGGAAACGTACGCAGTATTTT.

The chain couples TRBV12-3 or TRBV12-4 to TRBJ2-3; D is uncertain. Deletions cut 4 bases from V and 2 bases from J, with 10 bases between. The CDR3 totals 14 residues. In DNA, the CDR3 is TGTGCCAGCAGTTCGGGCTTGAACACAGATACGCAGTATTTT. Residues: CASSSGLNTDTQYF.

V usage is TRBV7-8 and J usage is TRBJ2-7; possible D gene TRBD2, 5 bases. The CDR3 is made up of 15 amino acids. Trimming took off 4 bases at V and 7 bases at J, with 20 bases between the two ends. Germline V gene sequence: CDR1 SGHVS, CDR2 FQNEAQ. The CDR3 loop reads CASSSRQNHRGEQYF. The CDR3 region has the DNA TGTGCCAGCAGCTCCCGCCAGAACCACCGGGGTGAGCAGTACTTC.

The DNA for the CDR3 is TGCGCCAGCAGCCCAGACAAGAACACAGATACGCAGTATTTT. This sequence encodes CASSPDKNTDTQYF. This chain links TRBV4-3 with TRBJ2-3; D ambiguous. Germline-derived CDR1 and CDR2 are LGHNA and YSLEER. The CDR3 contains 14 residues. V lost 4 bases to trimming and J lost 2 bases, with 10 bases between them.

A single count supports this clonotype. The CDR3 sequence is CASRAGGTGKLYEQYF. The CDR3, as DNA: TGTGCCAGCAGGGCGGGGGGGACAGGTAAACTCTACGAGCAGTACTTC. The V gene is TRBV12-3 or TRBV12-4, the J gene TRBJ2-7, with D maybe TRBD2 (9 bases). The CDR3 has 16 amino acids. V gave up 6 bases and J gave up 3 bases, with 21 bases separating them.

V is TRBV2 and J is TRBJ1-6, with no clear D. This CDR3 has 13 amino acids. Germline V lookup: CDR1 SNHLY, CDR2 FYNNEI. Trimming pared 7 bases from V and 4 bases from J, leaving 8 bases between. In DNA, the CDR3 is TGTGCCAGCACCGGCCAGTATAATTCACCCCTCCACTTT. Protein sequence: CASTGQYNSPLHF.

The CDR3 protein is CASSWKANQPQHF. As DNA, the CDR3 is TGTGCCAGCAGCTGGAAGGCGAACCAGCCCCAGCATTTT. The V and J genes are TRBV7-4 and TRBJ1-5; D ambiguous. CDR1 is SGHVT and CDR2 is SQSDAQ in the germline V gene. The CDR3 has 13 residues. With 4 bases removed from V and 7 bases from J, the gap between germline ends came to 11 bases.

This chain uses TRBV11-3 with TRBJ2-5, with TRBD2 as a possible D gene (6 bases). This CDR3 comprises 15 residues. V lost 5 bases and J lost 4, with 17 bases in between. Germline values: CDR1 SGHNT, CDR2 YENEEA. CDR3 in amino acids: CASSQSGLRGETQYF. The CDR3, as DNA: TGTGCCAGCAGCCAAAGCGGGCTGAGAGGAGAGACCCAGTACTTC.

This clonotype came up many times. The chain couples TRBV6-2 or TRBV6-3 to TRBJ2-1, with D uncertain. Germline CDR1 and CDR2: MNHEY and SVGEGT. V was cut by 6 bases and J by 6 bases, with 15 bases left in between. This CDR3 comprises 14 residues. The CDR3 sequence: CASSLDSSRNEQFF. The CDR3 DNA sequence: TGTGCCAGCAGCCTCGATAGCTCTCGCAATGAGCAGTTCTTC.

The chain combines TRBV2 with TRBJ1-2; 8 bases line up with TRBD1. The CDR3 runs 14 residues. CDR1 SNHLY and CDR2 FYNNEI come from the germline V gene. The V segment lost 7 bases and the J segment 7 bases; nucleotides outside the gene matches: 11. The CDR3 is CASTTLTGEAGYTF. DNA for the CDR3: TGTGCCAGCACGACGCTGACAGGGGAGGCTGGCTACACCTTC.

This rearrangement joins TRBV6-6 to TRBJ2-3; D may be TRBD1 (6 bases). The CDR3 runs to 13 residues. Germline loops: CDR1 MNHNY, CDR2 SVGAGI (reference sequence). V lost 8 bases to trimming and J lost 3 bases, with 12 bases between them. The CDR3 region has the DNA TGTGCCAGCGATAACCAGGGGACAGATACGCAGTATTTT. Its protein is CASDNQGTDTQYF.

The chain recombines TRBV6-1 with TRBJ2-7; D is possibly TRBD1 (6 bases). The V and J ends lost 3 bases and 2 bases respectively, with 8 bases between them. The CDR3 has 13 residues. CDR1 MNHNS and CDR2 SASEGT come from the germline V gene. CDR3 protein: CASSDGQTYEQYF. CDR3 sequence (DNA): TGTGCCAGCAGTGACGGACAGACCTACGAGCAGTACTTC.

In this sample, this clonotype turned up a few times. The chain recombines TRBV7-9 with TRBJ2-3; no clear D. CDR1 and CDR2 (germline): SEHNR, FQNEAQ (reference sequence). Deletions cut 8 bases from V and 3 bases from J, with 24 bases between. This CDR3 contains 17 residues. The CDR3 DNA reads as TGTGCCAGCTTAAGCGTCTTCGGAGTTAACCTGACAGATACGCAGTATTTT. It is translated as CASLSVFGVNLTDTQYF.

The chain employs TRBV12-3 or TRBV12-4 and TRBJ1-6; TRBD1 matches at 7 bases. V was pared by 6 bases and J by 9 bases, with 11 bases of the junction left unmatched. This CDR3 spans 15 amino acids. The CDR3 protein is CASRLEGGGGSPLHF. The CDR3 DNA reads TGTGCCAGCAGACTGGAAGGGGGCGGGGGTTCACCCCTCCACTTT.

This clonotype was seen only a few times. The rearrangement links TRBV6-2 or TRBV6-3 to TRBJ2-7; unclear D gene. Trimming pared 4 bases from V and 2 bases from J, leaving 21 bases between. This CDR3 is 17 amino acids long. Germline lookup yields CDR1 MNHEY and CDR2 SVGEGT. CDR3 DNA: TGTGCCAGCAGTTCCCCCCTGACTCGGGTGGATACCTACGAGCAGTACTTC. The encoded protein is CASSSPLTRVDTYEQYF.

V and J are TRBV12-3 or TRBV12-4 and TRBJ2-3, with D uncertain. This CDR3 has 12 residues. V was pared by 8 bases and J by 7 bases, with 13 bases between. The CDR3 region is CASRKESHTQYF. In DNA form, the CDR3 reads TGTGCCAGCCGCAAAGAAAGCCATACGCAGTATTTT.

The rearrangement uses TRBV12-3 or TRBV12-4 and TRBJ2-7; D remains unclear. V lost 7 bases and J lost 1, with 17 bases in between. The CDR3 length is 15 residues. CDR3 region: CASTDWLGPSYEQYF. CDR3 in DNA: TGTGCCAGCACCGATTGGTTAGGCCCATCCTACGAGCAGTACTTC.

This clonotype was counted between two and nine times. The chain recombines TRBV28 with TRBJ2-7; TRBD1 aligns across 8 bases. The V gene's germline CDR1 is MDHEN and CDR2 SYDVKM. V was pared by 5 bases and J by 6 bases, with 15 bases of the junction left unmatched. The CDR3 extends over 16 amino acids. Written as DNA, the CDR3 is TGTGCCAGCAGTCTTAACAGTGGACAGGGAATGGGCGAGCAGTACTTC. This codes for CASSLNSGQGMGEQYF.

This clonotype was detected a few times. The J gene is TRBJ2-1, the V gene TRBV19, with 7 bases fitting TRBD2. J gave up 1 base and V 1 base, and 4 bases lay outside the gene matches. The CDR3 spans 16 residues. Per germline, CDR1 LNHDA and CDR2 SQIVND (reference sequence). The CDR3 coding sequence is TGTGCCAGTAGTATAGCGGGAGCGGGATCCTACAATGAGCAGTTCTTC. This codes for CASSIAGAGSYNEQFF. The complete variable domain, with remaining parts taken from reference TRBV19 and TRBJ2-1, reads DGGITQSPKYLFRKEGQNVTLSCEQNLNHDAMYWYRQDPGQGLRLIYYSQIVNDFQKGDIAEGYSVSREKKESFPLTVTSAQKNPTAFYLCASSIAGAGSYNEQFFGPGTRLTVL.

This clonotype was seen more than once but under ten times. The V gene is TRBV11-2, the J gene TRBJ2-7; maybe TRBD2 (5 bases). The CDR3 contains 15 residues. Germline CDR1 is SGHAT and CDR2 is FQNNGV. Trimming cost V 1 base and J 7 bases, with 17 bases left between them. The CDR3 DNA sequence: TGTGCCAGCAGCTTAGGTTTAAGCCAACCGGGGGAGCAGTACTTC. This codes for CASSLGLSQPGEQYF. Full variable domain (rest looked up from reference TRBV11-2 and TRBJ2-7): EAGVAQSPRYKIIEKRQSVAFWCNPISGHATLYWYQQILGQGPKLLIQFQNNGVVDDSQLPKDRFSAERLKGVDSTLKIQPAKLEDSAVYLCASSLGLSQPGEQYFGPGTRLTVT.

The rearrangement joins TRBV11-1 to TRBJ2-1, with TRBD1 as a possible D gene (5 bases). This CDR3 has 15 residues. CDR1 and CDR2 (germline): SGHAT, FQDESV (reference sequence). V was trimmed by 5 bases and J by 3 bases, leaving 14 bases between them. CDR3 in amino acids: CASSRDQGNYNEQFF. The CDR3 DNA reads TGTGCCAGCAGCCGAGACCAGGGAAACTACAATGAGCAGTTCTTC.

This chain connects TRBV5-4 to TRBJ2-5, with 14 bases aligning to TRBD2. Per germline, CDR1 SGHNT and CDR2 YYREEE (reference sequence). The V gene end was trimmed by 0 bases and the J gene end by 6 bases; junction bases not matched to a gene: 7. The CDR3 totals 17 residues. The CDR3 DNA sequence: TGTGCCAGCAGCTTGGGACTAGCGGGGGGGGCAGGCAAGACCCAGTACTTC. Translating it yields CASSLGLAGGAGKTQYF.

This rearrangement joins TRBV29-1 to TRBJ2-7; no reliable D call. CDR3 length equals 10 residues. Trimming removed 4 bases from V and 7 bases from J, with 8 bases in between. Germline-derived CDR1 and CDR2 are SQVTM and ANQGSEA. The CDR3 loop is CSVAGREQYF. In DNA, the CDR3 is TGCAGCGTTGCGGGCAGGGAGCAGTACTTC.

The V call is TRBV5-1, the J call TRBJ2-5; D is ambiguous. V was trimmed by 4 bases and J by 5 bases, leaving 15 bases between them. Germline CDR1 reads SGHRS; CDR2 reads YFSETQ. This CDR3 comprises 14 residues. The CDR3 DNA reads TGCGCCAGCAGCCCTGGAATGAGTGTTGAGACCCAGTACTTC. It translates to CASSPGMSVETQYF.